This TCR beta chain came from a study of OX40 agonist ivuxolimab in advanced cancers. The CDR3 spans 14 residues. V lost 5 bases and J 3 bases, leaving 11 bases between the germline ends. Germline values: CDR1 SNHLY, CDR2 FYNNEI. Sequencing was performed with immunoSEQ multiplex PCR; in TCRdb, only in-frame clones are kept and a portion is missing. The profile shows 72,000 or so clones, approximately 86% of them singletons. Source: CD4+ or CD8+ T cells sorted from blood, taken in a trial of the OX40 agonist ivuxolimab. The TCR comes from an adult with an advanced solid tumor such as melanoma, head and neck, liver or kidney cancer. The chain uses TRBV2 and TRBJ1-5; a possible D gene is TRBD1 (5 bases). CDR3 region: CASSTGGPNQPQHF. CDR3 coding DNA: TGTGCCAGCAGTACCGGGGGACCCAATCAGCCCCAGCATTTT.